The rows below give T cell receptor beta chains drawn from one sample of a study of blood T cell repertoires in COVID-19. Profiling relied on immunoSEQ multiplex PCR, and the TCRdb table lists in-frame clones only, not all of them. The sample holds fewer than 250,000 clones, 88% seen once. Sequencing was done on a sample of PBMCs or T cells enriched from blood (not recorded which). All receptors derive from a woman between 50 and 59 years old with acute COVID-19. The CDR3 runs from the conserved cysteine through the conserved F or W. The order of the fields is V gene, D gene, clone size, J gene, CDR3 protein, CDR3 DNA. A D gene is named only where the DNA matches it firmly. Rows may omit the clone size; those that give it use once, few, many or a size class.

V: TRBV30; D: TRBD1; size: NA; J: TRBJ1-5; CDR3: CATGQGGQPQHF; DNA: TGTGCCACTGGACAGGGCGGACAGCCCCAGCATTTT
V: TRBV5-1; D: NA; size: NA; J: TRBJ2-2; CDR3: CASSFPTTGELFF; DNA: TGCGCCAGCAGCTTCCCAACTACCGGGGAGCTGTTTTTT
V: TRBV28; D: TRBD1; size: few; J: TRBJ1-5; CDR3: CASSRLGGTNQPQHF; DNA: TGTGCCAGCAGTCGATTAGGGGGCACCAATCAGCCCCAGCATTTT
V: TRBV11-2; D: TRBD2; size: NA; J: TRBJ2-3; CDR3: CASSPLAGGPDTQYF; DNA: TGTGCCAGCAGCCCTCTAGCGGGAGGGCCAGATACGCAGTATTTT
V: TRBV6-2/TRBV6-3; D: TRBD1; size: NA; J: TRBJ2-1; CDR3: CASSYFRDSYNEQFF; DNA: TGTGCCAGCAGTTACTTTCGGGACAGCTACAATGAGCAGTTCTTC
V: TRBV6-5; D: NA; size: NA; J: TRBJ2-2; CDR3: CASSPVLNTGELFF; DNA: TGTGCCAGCAGTCCAGTTTTGAACACCGGGGAGCTGTTTTTT
V: TRBV7-6; D: NA; size: NA; J: TRBJ2-5; CDR3: CASSPEPYRDGETQYF; DNA: TGTGCCAGCAGCCCAGAACCATACAGGGATGGGGAGACCCAGTACTTC
V: TRBV18; D: TRBD2; size: NA; J: TRBJ2-7; CDR3: CASSPGTSGEGYEQYF; DNA: TGTGCCAGCTCACCGGGGACTAGCGGGGAAGGATACGAGCAGTACTTC
V: TRBV9; D: TRBD2; size: many; J: TRBJ2-7; CDR3: CASSVGLAEYSYEQYF; DNA: TGTGCCAGCAGCGTAGGACTAGCGGAATACTCCTACGAGCAGTACTTC
V: TRBV5-4; D: TRBD1; size: NA; J: TRBJ2-1; CDR3: CASSLITGGNEQFF; DNA: TGTGCCAGCAGCTTGATTACAGGGGGGAATGAGCAGTTCTTC
V: TRBV7-8; D: TRBD1; size: NA; J: TRBJ2-2; CDR3: CASSLAWTGATVVRELFF; DNA: TGTGCCAGCAGCTTAGCGTGGACAGGGGCCACAGTTGTCCGGGAGCTGTTTTTT
V: TRBV27; D: NA; size: NA; J: TRBJ2-5; CDR3: CASSFRAGHQETQYF; DNA: TGTGCCAGCAGTTTTAGGGCGGGCCACCAAGAGACCCAGTACTTC
V: TRBV7-2; D: NA; size: NA; J: TRBJ1-5; CDR3: CASSLGQVNQPQHF; DNA: TGTGCCAGCAGCTTAGGACAGGTCAATCAGCCCCAGCATTTT
V: TRBV25-1; D: TRBD1; size: NA; J: TRBJ2-3; CDR3: CASSDLRGLSTDTQYF; DNA: TGTGCCAGCAGTGACCTCAGGGGGCTTAGCACAGATACGCAGTATTTT
V: TRBV9; D: NA; size: NA; J: TRBJ2-7; CDR3: CASSPSGTFINEQYF; DNA: TGTGCCAGCAGCCCTAGTGGGACATTTATCAACGAGCAGTACTTC
V: TRBV4-2; D: TRBD2; size: NA; J: TRBJ2-2; CDR3: CASSQLSGGMNTGELFF; DNA: TGTGCCAGCAGCCAGCTGAGCGGGGGTATGAACACCGGGGAGCTGTTTTTT
V: TRBV18; D: TRBD2; size: NA; J: TRBJ2-2; CDR3: CASSRTSENTGELFF; DNA: TGTGCCAGCTCACGGACTAGCGAGAACACCGGGGAGCTGTTTTTT
V: TRBV19; D: NA; size: once; J: TRBJ1-1; CDR3: CASSIVDRVFEAFF; DNA: TGTGCCAGTAGTATAGTTGATCGGGTGTTTGAAGCTTTCTTT
V: TRBV30; D: NA; size: once; J: TRBJ2-1; CDR3: CAWSRPGGSYNEQFF; DNA: TGTGCCTGGAGCCGACCAGGGGGGTCCTACAATGAGCAGTTCTTC
V: TRBV18; D: NA; size: NA; J: TRBJ1-5; CDR3: CASSLETGPVRQPQHF; DNA: TGTGCCAGCTCACTGGAGACAGGCCCCGTTCGTCAGCCCCAGCATTTT
V: TRBV2; D: NA; size: NA; J: TRBJ1-4; CDR3: CASSSERGGNEKLFF; DNA: TGTGCCAGCAGCTCCGAAAGGGGGGGGAATGAAAAACTGTTTTTT
V: TRBV19; D: TRBD2; size: NA; J: TRBJ2-7; CDR3: CASSIVSRAGVHYEQYF; DNA: TGTGCCAGTAGTATAGTGAGTCGAGCGGGAGTTCACTACGAGCAGTACTTC
V: TRBV2; D: TRBD1; size: NA; J: TRBJ2-2; CDR3: CASRRQGVDTGELFF; DNA: TGTGCCAGCAGGAGACAGGGGGTGGACACCGGGGAGCTGTTTTTT
V: TRBV5-1; D: NA; size: NA; J: TRBJ2-3; CDR3: CASSLARSTDTQYF; DNA: TGCGCCAGCAGCTTGGCCCGGAGCACAGATACGCAGTATTTT
V: TRBV7-8; D: TRBD2; size: NA; J: TRBJ2-7; CDR3: CASSFLAGGYEQYF; DNA: TGTGCCAGCAGCTTTCTAGCGGGGGGCTACGAGCAGTACTTC
V: TRBV28; D: TRBD2; size: NA; J: TRBJ2-5; CDR3: CASSFGVAGQETQYF; DNA: TGTGCCAGCAGTTTTGGGGTAGCGGGACAAGAGACCCAGTACTTC